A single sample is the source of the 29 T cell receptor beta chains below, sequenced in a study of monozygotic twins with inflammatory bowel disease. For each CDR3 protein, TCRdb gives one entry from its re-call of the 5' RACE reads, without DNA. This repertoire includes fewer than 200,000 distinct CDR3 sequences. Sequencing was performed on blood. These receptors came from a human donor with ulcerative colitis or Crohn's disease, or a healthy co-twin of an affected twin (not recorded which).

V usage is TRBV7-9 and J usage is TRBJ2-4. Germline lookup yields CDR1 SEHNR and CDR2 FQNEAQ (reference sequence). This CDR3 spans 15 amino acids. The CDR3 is CASSLADDSRNMQYF.

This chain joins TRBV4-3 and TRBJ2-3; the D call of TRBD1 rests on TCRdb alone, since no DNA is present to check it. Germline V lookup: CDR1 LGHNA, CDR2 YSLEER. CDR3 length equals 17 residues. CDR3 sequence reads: CASSQDRETGSTDTQYF.

CDR3 loop: CASSKDPDTDTQYF. The rearrangement uses TRBV11-2 and TRBJ2-3. This CDR3 comprises 14 residues. Germline CDR1 and CDR2: SGHAT and FQNNGV.

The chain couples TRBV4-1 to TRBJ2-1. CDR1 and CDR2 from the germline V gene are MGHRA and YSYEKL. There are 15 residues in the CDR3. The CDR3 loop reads CASSQVGQTYNEQFF.

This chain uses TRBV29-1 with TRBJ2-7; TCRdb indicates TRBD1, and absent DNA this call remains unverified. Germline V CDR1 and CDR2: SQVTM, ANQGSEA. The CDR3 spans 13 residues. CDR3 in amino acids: CSVMGTVPYEQYF.

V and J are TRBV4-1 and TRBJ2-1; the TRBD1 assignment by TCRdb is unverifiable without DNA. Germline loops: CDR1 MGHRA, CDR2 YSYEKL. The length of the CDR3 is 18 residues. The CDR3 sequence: CASSQLWRGAPSVNEQFF.

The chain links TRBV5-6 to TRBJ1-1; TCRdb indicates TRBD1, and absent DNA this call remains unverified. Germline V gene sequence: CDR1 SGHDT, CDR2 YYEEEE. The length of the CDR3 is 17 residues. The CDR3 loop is CASSALRDRQFNTEAFF. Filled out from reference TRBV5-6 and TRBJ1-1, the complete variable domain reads DAGVTQSPTHLIKTRGQQVTLRCSPKSGHDTVSWYQQALGQGPQFIFQYYEEEERQRGNFPDRFSGHQFPNYSSELNVNALLLGDSALYLCASSALRDRQFNTEAFFGQGTRLTVV.

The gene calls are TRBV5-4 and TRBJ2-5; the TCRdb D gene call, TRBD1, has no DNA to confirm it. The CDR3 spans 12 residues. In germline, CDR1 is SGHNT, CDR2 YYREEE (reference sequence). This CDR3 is CASRQDEETQYF. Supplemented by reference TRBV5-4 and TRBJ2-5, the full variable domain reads ETGVTQSPTHLIKTRGQQVTLRCSSQSGHNTVSWYQQALGQGPQFIFQYYREEENGRGNFPPRFSGLQFPNYSSELNVNALELDDSALYLCASRQDEETQYFGPGTRLLVL.

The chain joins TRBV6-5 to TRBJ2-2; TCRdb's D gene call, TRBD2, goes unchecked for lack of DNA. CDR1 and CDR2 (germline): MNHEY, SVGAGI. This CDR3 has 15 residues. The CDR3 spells CASSFTREVNGELFF.

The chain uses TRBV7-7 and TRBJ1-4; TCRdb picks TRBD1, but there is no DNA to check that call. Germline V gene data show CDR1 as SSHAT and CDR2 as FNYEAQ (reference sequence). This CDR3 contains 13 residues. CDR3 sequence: CASSLRGDEKLFF.

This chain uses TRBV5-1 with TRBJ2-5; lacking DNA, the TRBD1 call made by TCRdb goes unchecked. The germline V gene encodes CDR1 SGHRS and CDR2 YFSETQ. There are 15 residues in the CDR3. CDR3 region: CASSATGAPGETQYF.

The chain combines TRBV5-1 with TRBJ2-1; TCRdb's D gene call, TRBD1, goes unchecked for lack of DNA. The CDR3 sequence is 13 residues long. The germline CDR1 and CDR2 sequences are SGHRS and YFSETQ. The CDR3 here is CASSLGGSYEQFF.

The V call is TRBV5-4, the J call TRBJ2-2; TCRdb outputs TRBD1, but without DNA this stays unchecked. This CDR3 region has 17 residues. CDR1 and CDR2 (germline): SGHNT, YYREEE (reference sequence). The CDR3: CASSLAPGQGATGELFF.

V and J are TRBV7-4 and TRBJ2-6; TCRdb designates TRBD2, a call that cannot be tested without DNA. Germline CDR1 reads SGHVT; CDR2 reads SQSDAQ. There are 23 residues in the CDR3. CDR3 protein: CASSLAAGGYASGRLSGANVLTF.

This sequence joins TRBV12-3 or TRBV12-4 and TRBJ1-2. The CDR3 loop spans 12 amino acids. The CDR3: CASSLAGSGYTF.

CDR3 protein: CASSLNGGGTPGEQYF. The V call is TRBV5-6, the J call TRBJ2-7; with no DNA, the TCRdb D assignment of TRBD1 cannot be verified. The CDR3 consists of 16 residues. The germline V gene encodes CDR1 SGHDT and CDR2 YYEEEE. Variable domain in full (rest from reference TRBV5-6 and TRBJ2-7): DAGVTQSPTHLIKTRGQQVTLRCSPKSGHDTVSWYQQALGQGPQFIFQYYEEEERQRGNFPDRFSGHQFPNYSSELNVNALLLGDSALYLCASSLNGGGTPGEQYFGPGTRLTVT.

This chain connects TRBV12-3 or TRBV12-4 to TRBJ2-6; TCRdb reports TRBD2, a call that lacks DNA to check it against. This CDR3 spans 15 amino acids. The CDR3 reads CASSRPPEGANVLTF.

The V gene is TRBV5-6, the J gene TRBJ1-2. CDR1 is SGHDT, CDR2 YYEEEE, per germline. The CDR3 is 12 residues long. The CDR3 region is CASSQSNYGYTF.

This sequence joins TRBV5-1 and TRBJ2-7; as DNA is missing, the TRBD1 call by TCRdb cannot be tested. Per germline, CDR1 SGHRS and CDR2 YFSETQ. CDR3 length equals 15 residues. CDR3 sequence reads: CASSLGAAPLHEQYF.

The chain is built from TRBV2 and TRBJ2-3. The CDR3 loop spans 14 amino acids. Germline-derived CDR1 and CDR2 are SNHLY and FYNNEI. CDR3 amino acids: CAISTTTSTDTQYF.

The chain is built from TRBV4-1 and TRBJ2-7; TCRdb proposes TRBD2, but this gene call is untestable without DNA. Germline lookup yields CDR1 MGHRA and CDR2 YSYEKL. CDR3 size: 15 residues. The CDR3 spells CASSTGSSGYYEQYF.

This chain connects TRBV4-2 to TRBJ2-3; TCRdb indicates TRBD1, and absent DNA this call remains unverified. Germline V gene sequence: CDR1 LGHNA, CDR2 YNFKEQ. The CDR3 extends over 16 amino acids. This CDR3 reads CASSQEGTGWSDTQYF.

CDR3: CASFEWEKNTEAFF. This chain uses TRBV6-6 with TRBJ1-1. CDR1 is MNHNY, CDR2 SVGAGI, per germline (reference sequence). This CDR3 region has 14 residues.

CDR3 loop: CSASKGKSEKLFF. The chain is built from TRBV20-1 and TRBJ1-4. This CDR3 region has 13 residues. The germline V gene encodes CDR1 DFQATT and CDR2 SNEGSKA (reference sequence).

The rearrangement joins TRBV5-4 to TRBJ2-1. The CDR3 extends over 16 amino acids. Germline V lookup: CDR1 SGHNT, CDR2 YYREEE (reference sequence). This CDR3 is CASSSTGYSSYNEQFF.

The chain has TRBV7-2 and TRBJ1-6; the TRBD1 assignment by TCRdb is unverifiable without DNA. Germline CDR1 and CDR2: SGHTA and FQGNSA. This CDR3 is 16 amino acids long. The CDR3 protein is CASSLVHRAETSPLHF.

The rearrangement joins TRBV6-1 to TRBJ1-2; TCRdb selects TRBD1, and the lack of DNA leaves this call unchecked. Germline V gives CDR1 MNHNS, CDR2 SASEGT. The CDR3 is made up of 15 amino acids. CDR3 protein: CASSPWTGLDYGYTF.

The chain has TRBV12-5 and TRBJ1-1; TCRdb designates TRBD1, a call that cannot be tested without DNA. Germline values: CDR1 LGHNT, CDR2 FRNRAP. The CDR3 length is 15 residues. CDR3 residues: CASGSPDRKNTEAFF.

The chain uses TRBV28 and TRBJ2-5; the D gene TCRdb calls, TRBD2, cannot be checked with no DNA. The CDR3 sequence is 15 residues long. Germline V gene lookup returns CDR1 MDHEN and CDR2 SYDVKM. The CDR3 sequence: CASSLPLAGEETQYF. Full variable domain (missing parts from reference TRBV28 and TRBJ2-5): DVKVTQSSRYLVKRTGEKVFLECVQDMDHENMFWYRQDPGLGLRLIYFSYDVKMKEKGDIPEGYSVSREKKERFSLILESASTNQTSMYLCASSLPLAGEETQYFGPGTRLLVL.